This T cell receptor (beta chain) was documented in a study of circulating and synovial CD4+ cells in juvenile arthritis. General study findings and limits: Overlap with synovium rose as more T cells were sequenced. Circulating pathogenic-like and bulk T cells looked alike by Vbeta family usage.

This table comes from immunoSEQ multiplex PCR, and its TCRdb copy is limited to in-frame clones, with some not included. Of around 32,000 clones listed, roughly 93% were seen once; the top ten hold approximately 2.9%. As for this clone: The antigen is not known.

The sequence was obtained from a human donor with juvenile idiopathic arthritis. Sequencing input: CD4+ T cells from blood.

The CDR3: CSVVWRVSNTEAFF. CDR3 nucleotide sequence: TGCAGCGTTGTCTGGAGGGTCTCGAACACTGAAGCTTTCTTT. The genes are TRBV29-1 and TRBJ1-1; D call uncertain. The CDR3 totals 14 residues. The germline CDR1 and CDR2 sequences are SQVTM and ANQGSEA. The V and J ends lost 4 bases and 1 base respectively, with 13 bases between them.